This TCR beta chain comes out of a study of technical replicates of blood from a handful of donors. The protocol was immunoSEQ multiplex PCR, while the TCRdb copy is restricted to in-frame clones and leaves out a portion. The sample shows roughly 79,000 clones, 90% to 95% of them seen only once. Germline assignment: CDR1 MGHRA and CDR2 YSYEKL. J lost 2 bases, V lost 2 bases, and 6 bases had no gene match. This CDR3 comprises 16 residues. Sequenced sample: T cells isolated from PBMCs. The source of this sequence is a human donor in good health. Some clones in this sample may be carry-over from other donors' samples. The chain carries TRBV4-1 and TRBJ2-1; TRBD2 aligns across 7 bases. The CDR3: CASSQRGLDPYNEQFF. The CDR3 coding sequence is TGCGCCAGCAGCCAACGAGGACTAGACCCCTACAATGAGCAGTTCTTC.